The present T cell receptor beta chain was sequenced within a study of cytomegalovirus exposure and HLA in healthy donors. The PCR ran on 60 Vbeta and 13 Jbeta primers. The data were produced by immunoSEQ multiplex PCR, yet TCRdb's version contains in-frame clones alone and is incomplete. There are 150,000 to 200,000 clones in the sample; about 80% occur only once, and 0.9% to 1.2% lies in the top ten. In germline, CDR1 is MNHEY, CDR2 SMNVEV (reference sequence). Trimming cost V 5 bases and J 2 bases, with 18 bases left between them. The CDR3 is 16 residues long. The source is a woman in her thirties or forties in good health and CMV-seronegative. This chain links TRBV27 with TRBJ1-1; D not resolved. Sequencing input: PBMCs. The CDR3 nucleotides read TGTGCCAGCAGTCCGGCCTTGAGCGGTTATAACACTGAAGCTTTCTTT. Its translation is CASSPALSGYNTEAFF.